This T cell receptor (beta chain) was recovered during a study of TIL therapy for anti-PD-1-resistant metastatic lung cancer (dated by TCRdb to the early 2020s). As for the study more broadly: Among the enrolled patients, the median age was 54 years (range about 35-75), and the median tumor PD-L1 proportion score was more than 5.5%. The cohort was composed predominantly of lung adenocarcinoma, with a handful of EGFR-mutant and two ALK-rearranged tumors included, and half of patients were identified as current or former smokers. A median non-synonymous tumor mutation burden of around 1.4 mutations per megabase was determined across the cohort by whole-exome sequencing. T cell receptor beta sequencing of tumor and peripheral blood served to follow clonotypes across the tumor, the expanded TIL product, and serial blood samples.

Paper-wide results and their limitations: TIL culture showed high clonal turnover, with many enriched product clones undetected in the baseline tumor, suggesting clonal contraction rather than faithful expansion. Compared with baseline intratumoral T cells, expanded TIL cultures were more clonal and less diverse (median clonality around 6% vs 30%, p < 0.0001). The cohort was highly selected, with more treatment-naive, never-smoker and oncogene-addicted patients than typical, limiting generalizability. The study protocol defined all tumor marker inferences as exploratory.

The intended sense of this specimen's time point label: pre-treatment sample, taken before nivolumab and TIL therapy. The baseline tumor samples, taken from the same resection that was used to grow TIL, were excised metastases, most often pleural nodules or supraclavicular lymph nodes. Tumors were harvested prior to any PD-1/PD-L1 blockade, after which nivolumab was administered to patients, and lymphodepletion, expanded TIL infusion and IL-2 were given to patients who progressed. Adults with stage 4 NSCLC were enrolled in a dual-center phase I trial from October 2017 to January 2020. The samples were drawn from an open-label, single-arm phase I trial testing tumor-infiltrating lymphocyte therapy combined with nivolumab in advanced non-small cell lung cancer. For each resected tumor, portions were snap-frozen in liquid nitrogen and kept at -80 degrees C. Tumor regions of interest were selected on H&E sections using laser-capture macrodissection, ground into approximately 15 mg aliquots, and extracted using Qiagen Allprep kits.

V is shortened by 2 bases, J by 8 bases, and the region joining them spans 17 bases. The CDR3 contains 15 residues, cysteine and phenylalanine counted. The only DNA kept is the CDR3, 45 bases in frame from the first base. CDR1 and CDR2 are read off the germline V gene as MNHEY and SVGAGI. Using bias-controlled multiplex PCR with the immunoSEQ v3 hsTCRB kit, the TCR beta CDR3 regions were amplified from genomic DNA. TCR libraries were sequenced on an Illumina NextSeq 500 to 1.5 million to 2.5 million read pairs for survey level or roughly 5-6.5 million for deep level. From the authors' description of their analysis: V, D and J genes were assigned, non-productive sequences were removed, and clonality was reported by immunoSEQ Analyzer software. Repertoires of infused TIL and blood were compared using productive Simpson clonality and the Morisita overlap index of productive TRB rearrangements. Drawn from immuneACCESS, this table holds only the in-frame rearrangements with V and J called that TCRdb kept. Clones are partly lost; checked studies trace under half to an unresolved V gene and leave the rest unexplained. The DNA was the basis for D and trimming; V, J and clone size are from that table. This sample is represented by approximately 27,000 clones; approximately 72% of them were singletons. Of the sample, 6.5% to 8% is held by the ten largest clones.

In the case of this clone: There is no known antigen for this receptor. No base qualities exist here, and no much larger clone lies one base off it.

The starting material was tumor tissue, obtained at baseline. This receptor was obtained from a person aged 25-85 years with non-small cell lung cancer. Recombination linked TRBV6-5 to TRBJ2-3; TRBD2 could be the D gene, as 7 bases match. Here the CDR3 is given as CASSYTSGGLGTQYF. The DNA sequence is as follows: TGTGCCAGCAGTTACACCTCGGGGGGCCTTGGTACGCAGTATTTT.